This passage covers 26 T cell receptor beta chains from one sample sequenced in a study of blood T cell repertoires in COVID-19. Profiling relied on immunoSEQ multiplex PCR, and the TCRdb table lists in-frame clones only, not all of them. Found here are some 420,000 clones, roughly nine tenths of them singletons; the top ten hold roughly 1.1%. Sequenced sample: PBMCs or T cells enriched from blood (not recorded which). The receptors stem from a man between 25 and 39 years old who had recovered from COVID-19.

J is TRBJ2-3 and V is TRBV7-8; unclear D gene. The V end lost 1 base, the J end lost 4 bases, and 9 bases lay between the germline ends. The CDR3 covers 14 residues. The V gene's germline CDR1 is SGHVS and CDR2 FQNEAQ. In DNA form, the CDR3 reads TGTGCCAGCAGCTTAGGACTCTCCTCAGATACGCAGTATTTT. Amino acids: CASSLGLSSDTQYF.

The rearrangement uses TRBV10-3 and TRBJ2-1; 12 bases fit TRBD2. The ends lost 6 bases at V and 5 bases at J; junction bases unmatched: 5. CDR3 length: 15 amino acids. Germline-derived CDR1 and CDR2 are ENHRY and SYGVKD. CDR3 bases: TGTGCCATCAGGGACCTAGCGGGAGGGGACAATGAGCAGTTCTTC. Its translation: CAIRDLAGGDNEQFF.

CDR3 nucleotides: TGTGCCAGCGGGGCTAGGTCACAACGGGAGACCCAGTACTTC. Translating gives CASGARSQRETQYF. V and J are TRBV6-6 and TRBJ2-5, with D maybe TRBD1 (5 bases). The CDR3 length is 14 residues. Trimming stripped 8 bases from V and 5 bases from J, with 18 bases between. In germline, CDR1 is MNHNY, CDR2 SVGAGI (reference sequence).

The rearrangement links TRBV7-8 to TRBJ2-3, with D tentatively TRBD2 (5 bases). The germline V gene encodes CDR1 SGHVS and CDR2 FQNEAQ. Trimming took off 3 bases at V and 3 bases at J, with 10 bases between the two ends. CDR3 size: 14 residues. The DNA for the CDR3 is TGTGCCAGCAGCTTTGAACAGCGGACAGATACGCAGTATTTT. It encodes CASSFEQRTDTQYF.

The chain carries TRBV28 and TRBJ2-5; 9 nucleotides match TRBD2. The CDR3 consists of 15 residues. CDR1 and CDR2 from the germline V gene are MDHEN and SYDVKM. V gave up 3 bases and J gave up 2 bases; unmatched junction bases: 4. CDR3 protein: CASSFLAGGQETQYF. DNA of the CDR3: TGTGCCAGCAGTTTTTTGGCGGGAGGGCAAGAGACCCAGTACTTC.

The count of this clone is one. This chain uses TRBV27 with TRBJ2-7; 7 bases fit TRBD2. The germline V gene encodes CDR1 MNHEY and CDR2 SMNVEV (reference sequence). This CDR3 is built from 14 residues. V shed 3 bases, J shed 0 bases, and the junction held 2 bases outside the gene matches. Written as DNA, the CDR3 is TGTGCCAGCAGTTTGCGGGAGAGCTCCTACGAGCAGTACTTC. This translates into CASSLRESSYEQYF.

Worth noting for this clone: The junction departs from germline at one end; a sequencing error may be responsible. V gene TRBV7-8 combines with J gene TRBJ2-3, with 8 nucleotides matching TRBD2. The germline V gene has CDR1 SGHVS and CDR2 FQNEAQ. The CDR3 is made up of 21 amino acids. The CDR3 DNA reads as TGTGCCAGCAGCCTAGCGGGTACCCGAAATTCATGGCGGGAGGTGACAGATACGCAGTATTTT. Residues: CASSLAGTRNSWREVTDTQYF.

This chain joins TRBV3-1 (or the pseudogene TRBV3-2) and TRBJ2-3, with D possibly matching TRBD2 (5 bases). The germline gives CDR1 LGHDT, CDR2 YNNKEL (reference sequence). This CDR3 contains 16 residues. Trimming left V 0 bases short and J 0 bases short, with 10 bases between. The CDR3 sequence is CASSQDGLASTDTQYF. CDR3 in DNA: TGTGCCAGCAGCCAAGACGGACTGGCTAGCACAGATACGCAGTATTTT.

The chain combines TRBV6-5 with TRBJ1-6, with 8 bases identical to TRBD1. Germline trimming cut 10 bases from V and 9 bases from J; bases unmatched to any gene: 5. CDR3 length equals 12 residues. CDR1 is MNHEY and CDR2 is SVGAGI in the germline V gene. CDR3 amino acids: CANPGGCSPLHF. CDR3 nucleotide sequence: TGTGCCAACCCAGGGGGCTGTTCACCCCTCCACTTT.

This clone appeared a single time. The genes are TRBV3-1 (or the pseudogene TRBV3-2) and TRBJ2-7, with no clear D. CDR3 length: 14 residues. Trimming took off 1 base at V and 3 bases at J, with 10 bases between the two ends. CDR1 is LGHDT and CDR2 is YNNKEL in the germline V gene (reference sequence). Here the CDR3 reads CASSQVPGDYEQYF. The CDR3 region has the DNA TGTGCCAGCAGCCAAGTTCCCGGAGACTACGAGCAGTACTTC.

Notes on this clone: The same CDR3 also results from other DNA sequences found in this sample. CDR3 bases: TGTGCCAGCAGCGGTGGACAGGGCTCCTACAATGAGCAGTTCTTC. The encoded protein is CASSGGQGSYNEQFF. V is TRBV9 and J is TRBJ2-1; 8 bases line up with TRBD1. Germline loops: CDR1 SGDLS, CDR2 YYNGEE. The CDR3 extends over 15 amino acids. Trimming took 3 bases from V and 0 from J; bases not matched to a gene: 2.

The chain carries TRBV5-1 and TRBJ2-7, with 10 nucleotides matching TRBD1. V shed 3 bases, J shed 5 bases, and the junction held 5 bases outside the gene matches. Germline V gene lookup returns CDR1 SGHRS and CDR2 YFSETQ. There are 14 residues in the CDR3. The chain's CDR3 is CASSSPGQGHEQYF. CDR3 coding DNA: TGCGCCAGCAGCTCTCCGGGACAGGGGCACGAGCAGTACTTC.

CDR3 sequence: CASSLSGTSGYEQYF. In nucleotides, the CDR3 is TGTGCCAGCAGCTTATCCGGGACAAGTGGCTACGAGCAGTACTTC. The rearrangement joins TRBV7-8 to TRBJ2-7, with TRBD1 as a possible D gene (6 bases). The V gene's germline CDR1 is SGHVS and CDR2 FQNEAQ. Trimming removed 2 bases from V and 3 bases from J, with 14 bases in between. CDR3 length: 15 residues.

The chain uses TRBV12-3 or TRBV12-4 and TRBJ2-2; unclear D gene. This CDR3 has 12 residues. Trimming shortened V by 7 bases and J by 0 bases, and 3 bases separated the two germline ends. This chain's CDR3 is CASTTNTGELFF. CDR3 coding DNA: TGTGCCAGCACAACGAACACCGGGGAGCTGTTTTTT.

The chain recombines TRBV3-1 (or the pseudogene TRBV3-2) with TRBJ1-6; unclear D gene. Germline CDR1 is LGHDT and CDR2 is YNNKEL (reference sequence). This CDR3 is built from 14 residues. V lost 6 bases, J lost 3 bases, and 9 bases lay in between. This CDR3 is CASRAGNYNSPLHF. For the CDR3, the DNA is TGTGCCAGCAGGGCCGGGAACTATAATTCACCCCTCCACTTT.

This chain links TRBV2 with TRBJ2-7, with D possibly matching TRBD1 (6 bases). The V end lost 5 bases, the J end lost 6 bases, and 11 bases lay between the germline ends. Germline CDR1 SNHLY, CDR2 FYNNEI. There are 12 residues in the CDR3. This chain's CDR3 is CASSYRRGEQYF. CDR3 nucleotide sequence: TGTGCCAGCAGTTATCGCAGGGGCGAGCAGTACTTC.

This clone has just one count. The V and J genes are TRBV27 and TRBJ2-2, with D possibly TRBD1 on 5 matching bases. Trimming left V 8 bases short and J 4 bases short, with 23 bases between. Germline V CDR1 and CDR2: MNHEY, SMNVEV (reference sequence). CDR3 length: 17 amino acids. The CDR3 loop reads CASSLIPAGLVTGELFF. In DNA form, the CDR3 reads TGTGCCAGCTCCTTAATACCGGCAGGGCTGGTCACCGGGGAGCTGTTTTTT.

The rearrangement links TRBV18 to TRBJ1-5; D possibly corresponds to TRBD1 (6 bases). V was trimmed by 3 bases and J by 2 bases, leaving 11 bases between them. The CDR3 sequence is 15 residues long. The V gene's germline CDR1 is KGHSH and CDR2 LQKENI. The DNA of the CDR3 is TGTGCCAGCTCACCGGGGGGGCAGGGCAATCAGCCCCAGCATTTT. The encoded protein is CASSPGGQGNQPQHF.

In DNA, the CDR3 is TGTGCCAGCAGAAGAGCAGGGGGTAAGAACATTCAGTACTTC. Protein product: CASRRAGGKNIQYF. The V and J genes are TRBV5-4 and TRBJ2-4, with 7 bases aligning to TRBD1. The CDR3 is 14 residues long. The J segment lost 7 bases and the V segment lost 5 bases, leaving 9 bases of the junction unmatched. Germline values: CDR1 SGHNT, CDR2 YYREEE (reference sequence).

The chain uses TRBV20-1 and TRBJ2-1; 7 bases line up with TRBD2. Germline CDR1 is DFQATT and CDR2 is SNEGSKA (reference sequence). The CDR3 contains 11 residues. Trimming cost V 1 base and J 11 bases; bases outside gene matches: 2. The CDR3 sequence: CSARAGTKQFF. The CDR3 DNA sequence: TGCAGTGCTAGAGCCGGGACTAAGCAGTTCTTC.

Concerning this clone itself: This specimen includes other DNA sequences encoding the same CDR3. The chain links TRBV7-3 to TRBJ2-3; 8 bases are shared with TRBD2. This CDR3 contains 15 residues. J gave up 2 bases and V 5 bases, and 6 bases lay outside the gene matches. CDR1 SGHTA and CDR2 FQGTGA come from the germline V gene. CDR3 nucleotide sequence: TGTGCCAGCAGCCCGGGGGGGGGCCCCACAGATACGCAGTATTTT. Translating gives CASSPGGGPTDTQYF.

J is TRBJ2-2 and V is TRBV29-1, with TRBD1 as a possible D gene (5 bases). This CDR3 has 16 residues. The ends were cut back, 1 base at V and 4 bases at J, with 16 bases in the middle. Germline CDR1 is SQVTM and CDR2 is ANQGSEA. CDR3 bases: TGCAGCGTTGAAGGGGCTTTCCCAGGGATCACCGGGGAGCTGTTTTTT. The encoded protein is CSVEGAFPGITGELFF.

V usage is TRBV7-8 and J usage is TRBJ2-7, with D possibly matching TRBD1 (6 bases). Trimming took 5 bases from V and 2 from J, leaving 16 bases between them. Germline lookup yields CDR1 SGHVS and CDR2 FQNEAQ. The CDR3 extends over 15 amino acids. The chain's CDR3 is CASSPMDSFPYEQYF. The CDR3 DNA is TGTGCCAGCAGCCCGATGGACAGCTTCCCCTACGAGCAGTACTTC.

In nucleotides, the CDR3 is TGTGCCAGCAGCCAAGATCTAGCTATGGGCAATGAGCAGTTCTTC. Its translation is CASSQDLAMGNEQFF. This rearrangement joins TRBV3-1 (or the pseudogene TRBV3-2) to TRBJ2-1; tentative D call: TRBD2 (5 bases). The CDR3 has 15 amino acids. Germline V lookup: CDR1 LGHDT, CDR2 YNNKEL (reference sequence). The V end lost 0 bases, the J end lost 6 bases, and 12 bases lay between the germline ends.

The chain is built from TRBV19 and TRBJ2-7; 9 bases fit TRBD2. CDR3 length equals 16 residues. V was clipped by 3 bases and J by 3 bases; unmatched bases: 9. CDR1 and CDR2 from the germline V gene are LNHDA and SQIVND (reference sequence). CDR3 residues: CASSISSGNYFYEQYF. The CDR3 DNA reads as TGTGCCAGTAGTATTTCTAGCGGGAACTACTTCTACGAGCAGTACTTC.

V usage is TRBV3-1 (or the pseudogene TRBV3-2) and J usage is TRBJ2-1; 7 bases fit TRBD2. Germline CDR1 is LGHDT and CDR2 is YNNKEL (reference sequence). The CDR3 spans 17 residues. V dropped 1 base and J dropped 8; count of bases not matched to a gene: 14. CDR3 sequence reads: CASSQVDAGEWVYEQFF. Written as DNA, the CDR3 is TGTGCCAGCAGCCAAGTTGATGCGGGAGAATGGGTCTATGAGCAGTTCTTC.